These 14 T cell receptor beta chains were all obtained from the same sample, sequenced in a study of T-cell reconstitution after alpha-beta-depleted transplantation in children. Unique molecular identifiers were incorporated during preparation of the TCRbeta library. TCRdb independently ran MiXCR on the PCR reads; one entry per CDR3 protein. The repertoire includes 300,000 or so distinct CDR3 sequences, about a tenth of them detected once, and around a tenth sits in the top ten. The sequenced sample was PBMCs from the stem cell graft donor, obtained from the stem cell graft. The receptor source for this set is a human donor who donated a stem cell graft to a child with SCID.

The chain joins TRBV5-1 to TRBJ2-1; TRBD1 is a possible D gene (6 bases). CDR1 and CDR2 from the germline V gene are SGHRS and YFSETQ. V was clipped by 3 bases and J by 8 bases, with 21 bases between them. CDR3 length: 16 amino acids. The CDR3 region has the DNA TGCGCCAGCAGCTCAACCGGGACAACGAGTGCGTATGAGCAGTTCTTC. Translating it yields CASSSTGTTSAYEQFF.

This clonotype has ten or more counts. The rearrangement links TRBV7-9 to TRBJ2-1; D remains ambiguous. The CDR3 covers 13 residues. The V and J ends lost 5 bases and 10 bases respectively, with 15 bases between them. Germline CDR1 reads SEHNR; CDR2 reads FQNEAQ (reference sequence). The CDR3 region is CASSAPSSVEQFF. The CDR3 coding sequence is TGTGCCAGCAGCGCGCCGTCGTCGGTAGAGCAGTTCTTC. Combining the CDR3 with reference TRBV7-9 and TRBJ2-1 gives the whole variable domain DTGVSQNPRHKITKRGQNVTFRCDPISEHNRLYWYRQTLGQGPEFLTYFQNEAQLEKSRLLSDRFSAERPKGSFSTLEIQRTEQGDSAMYLCASSAPSSVEQFFGPGTRLTVL.

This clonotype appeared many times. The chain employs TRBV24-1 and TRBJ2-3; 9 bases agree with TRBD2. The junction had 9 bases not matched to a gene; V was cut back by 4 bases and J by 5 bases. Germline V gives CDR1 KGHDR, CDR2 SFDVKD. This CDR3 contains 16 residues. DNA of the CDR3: TGTGCCACCAGTGAAGGTGGGCGGGGGGGCGAAGATACGCAGTATTTT. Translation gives CATSEGGRGGEDTQYF.

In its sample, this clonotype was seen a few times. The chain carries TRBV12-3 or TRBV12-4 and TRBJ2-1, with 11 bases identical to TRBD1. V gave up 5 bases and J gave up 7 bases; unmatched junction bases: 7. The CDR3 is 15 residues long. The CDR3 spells CASSPGQGATNEQFF. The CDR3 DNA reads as TGTGCCAGCAGTCCAGGACAGGGGGCGACGAATGAGCAGTTCTTC.

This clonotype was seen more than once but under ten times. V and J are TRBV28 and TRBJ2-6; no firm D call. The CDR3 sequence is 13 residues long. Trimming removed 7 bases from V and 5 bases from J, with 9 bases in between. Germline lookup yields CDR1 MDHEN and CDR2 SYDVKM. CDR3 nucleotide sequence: TGTGCCAGCACCCAAGGGAGGGCCAACGTCCTGACTTTC. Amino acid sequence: CASTQGRANVLTF.

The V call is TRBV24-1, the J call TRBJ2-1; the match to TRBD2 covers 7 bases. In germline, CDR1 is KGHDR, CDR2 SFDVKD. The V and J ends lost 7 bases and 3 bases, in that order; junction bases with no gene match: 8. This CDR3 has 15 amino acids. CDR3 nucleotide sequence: TGTGCCACCAGCCCTTCGGGGGGTGGCTACAATGAGCAGTTCTTC. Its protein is CATSPSGGGYNEQFF.

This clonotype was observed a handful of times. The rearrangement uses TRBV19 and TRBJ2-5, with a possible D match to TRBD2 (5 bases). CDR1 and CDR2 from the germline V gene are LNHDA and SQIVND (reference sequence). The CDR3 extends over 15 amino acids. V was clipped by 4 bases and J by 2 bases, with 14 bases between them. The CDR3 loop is CASSRGGIVQETQYF. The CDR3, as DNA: TGTGCCAGTAGTAGAGGAGGAATAGTGCAAGAGACCCAGTACTTC.

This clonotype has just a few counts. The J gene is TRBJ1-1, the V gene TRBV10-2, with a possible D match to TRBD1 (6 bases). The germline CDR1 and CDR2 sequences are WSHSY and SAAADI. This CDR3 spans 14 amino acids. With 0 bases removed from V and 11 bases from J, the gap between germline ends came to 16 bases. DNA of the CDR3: TGCGCCAGCAGTGAGTCGGGACAACCCAAGGCTGCTTTCTTT. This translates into CASSESGQPKAAFF.

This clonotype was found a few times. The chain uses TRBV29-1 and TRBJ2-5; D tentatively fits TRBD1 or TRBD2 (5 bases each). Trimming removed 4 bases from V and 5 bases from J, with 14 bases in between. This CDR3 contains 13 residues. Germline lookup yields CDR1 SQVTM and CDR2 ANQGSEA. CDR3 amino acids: CSVVGDAQETQYF. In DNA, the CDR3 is TGCAGCGTTGTGGGGGACGCCCAGGAGACCCAGTACTTC.

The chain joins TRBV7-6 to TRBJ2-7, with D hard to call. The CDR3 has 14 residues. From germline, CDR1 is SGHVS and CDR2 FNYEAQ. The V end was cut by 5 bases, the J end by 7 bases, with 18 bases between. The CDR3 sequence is CASSGGTVGGEQYF. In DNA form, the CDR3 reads TGTGCCAGCAGCGGCGGTACAGTGGGCGGAGAGCAGTACTTC.

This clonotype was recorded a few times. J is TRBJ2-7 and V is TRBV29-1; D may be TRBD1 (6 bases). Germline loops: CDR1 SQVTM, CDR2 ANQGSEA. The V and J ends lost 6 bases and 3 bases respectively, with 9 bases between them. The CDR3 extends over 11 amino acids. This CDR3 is CSVMDSYEQYF. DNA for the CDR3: TGCAGCGTGATGGACAGCTACGAGCAGTACTTC.

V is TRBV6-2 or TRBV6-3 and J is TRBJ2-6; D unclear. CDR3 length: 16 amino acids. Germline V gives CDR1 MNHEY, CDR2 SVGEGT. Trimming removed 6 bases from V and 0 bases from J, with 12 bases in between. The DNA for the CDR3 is TGTGCCAGCAGAACACCCACAGACTCTGGGGCCAACGTCCTGACTTTC. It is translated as CASRTPTDSGANVLTF.

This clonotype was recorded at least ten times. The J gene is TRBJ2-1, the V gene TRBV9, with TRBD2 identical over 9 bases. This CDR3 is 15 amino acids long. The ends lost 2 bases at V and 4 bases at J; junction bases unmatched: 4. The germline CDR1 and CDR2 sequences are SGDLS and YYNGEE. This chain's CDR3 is CASSVSSGDYNEQFF. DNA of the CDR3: TGTGCCAGCAGCGTCTCTAGCGGGGATTACAATGAGCAGTTCTTC.

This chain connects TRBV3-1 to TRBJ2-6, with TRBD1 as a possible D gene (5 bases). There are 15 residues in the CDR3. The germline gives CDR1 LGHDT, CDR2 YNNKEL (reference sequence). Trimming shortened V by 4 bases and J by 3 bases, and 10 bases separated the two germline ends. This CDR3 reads CASSLGVNGANVLTF. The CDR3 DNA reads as TGTGCCAGCAGCCTAGGGGTGAATGGGGCCAACGTCCTGACTTTC.